This TCR beta chain was found in a study of identifying expanded T cells in peripheral blood. The study's findings and limits: Over about two and four weeks, about 15 and 18 clones changed, versus roughly 1.1 between replicates.

Only in-frame clones appear in the TCRdb table, and some are missing; sequencing was by immunoSEQ multiplex PCR. The repertoire holds approximately 83,000 clones, approximately 81% seen once, with around 4.5% in the top ten. The CDR3 runs 15 residues. Per germline, CDR1 SGDLS and CDR2 YYNGEE. V lost 6 bases and J lost 4, with 17 bases in between. This clone was detected a few times. What it binds is not known. Source material: blood. This chain links TRBV9 with TRBJ1-3; D is unresolved. This TCR came from a person aged 18 to 70 in good health. CDR3 sequence (DNA): TGTGCCAGCAACCCGTACTCGTCGGGGGGAAACACCATATATTTT. Amino acids: CASNPYSSGGNTIYF.